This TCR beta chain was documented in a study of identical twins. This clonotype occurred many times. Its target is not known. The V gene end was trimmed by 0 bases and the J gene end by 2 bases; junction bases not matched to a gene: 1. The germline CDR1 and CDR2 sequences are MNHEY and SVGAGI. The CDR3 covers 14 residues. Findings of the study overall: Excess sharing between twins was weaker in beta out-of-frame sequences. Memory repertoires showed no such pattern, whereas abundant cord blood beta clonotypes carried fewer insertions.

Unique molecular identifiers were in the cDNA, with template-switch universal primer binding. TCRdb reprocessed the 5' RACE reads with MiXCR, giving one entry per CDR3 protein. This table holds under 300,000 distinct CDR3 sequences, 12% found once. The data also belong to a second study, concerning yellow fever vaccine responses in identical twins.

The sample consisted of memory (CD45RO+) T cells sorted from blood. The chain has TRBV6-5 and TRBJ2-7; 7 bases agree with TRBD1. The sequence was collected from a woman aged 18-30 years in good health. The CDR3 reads CASSYSGGPYEQYF. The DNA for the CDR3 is TGTGCCAGCAGTTACTCAGGGGGCCCCTACGAGCAGTACTTC.